What follows are 9 T cell receptor beta chains derived from one specimen sequenced in a study of Graves' ophthalmopathy and Graves' hyperthyroidism. Using RNA transcripts, the TCR beta CDR3 regions were amplified. In the first round, RT-PCR was carried out with HTBI primers, and a multiplex PCR formed the second round. One entry per CDR3 protein results from TCRdb running MiXCR on the multiplex PCR reads. The sample has about 210,000 distinct CDR3 sequences; approximately 29% are singletons. The sample was peripheral blood. These receptors originate from a man aged 50-60 years with Graves' ophthalmopathy.

At least ten counts were recorded for this clonotype. The chain has TRBV7-8 and TRBJ2-5, with D possibly matching TRBD2 (6 bases). The CDR3 has 11 amino acids. Trimming left V 8 bases short and J 4 bases short, with 8 bases between. Germline CDR1 and CDR2: SGHVS and FQNEAQ. Written as DNA, the CDR3 is TGTGCCAGCGGAGGGTTAGAGACCCAGTACTTC. Translation gives CASGGLETQYF.

This clonotype was seen a handful of times. V is TRBV5-1 and J is TRBJ1-3; perhaps TRBD1 as D (6 bases). CDR3 length: 17 residues. Germline CDR1 is SGHRS and CDR2 is YFSETQ. Trimming cost V 1 base and J 0 bases, with 14 bases left between them. CDR3 nucleotides: TGCGCCAGCAGCTTGTCCGCAGGGGCTGCCTCTGGAAACACCATATATTTT. This gives the protein CASSLSAGAASGNTIYF.

This clonotype was counted many times. The chain links TRBV7-8 to TRBJ2-7; D is unresolved. The germline CDR1 and CDR2 sequences are SGHVS and FQNEAQ. The CDR3 contains 13 residues. Trimming took 5 bases from V and 0 from J, leaving 8 bases between them. DNA of the CDR3: TGTGCCAGCAGCCCCCGGGTCTCCTACGAGCAGTACTTC. It is translated as CASSPRVSYEQYF.

V usage is TRBV9 and J usage is TRBJ2-7, with 8 bases lining up with TRBD2. Germline V gene data show CDR1 as SGDLS and CDR2 as YYNGEE. This CDR3 region has 16 residues. The V segment lost 0 bases and the J segment 2 bases; nucleotides outside the gene matches: 7. DNA for the CDR3: TGTGCCAGCAGCGTAGGTGTAACTAGCGGCCCCTACGAGCAGTACTTC. Encoded protein: CASSVGVTSGPYEQYF.

The chain employs TRBV12-3 or TRBV12-4 and TRBJ1-1, with D uncertain. The CDR3 totals 18 residues. Trimming removed 0 bases from V and 0 bases from J, with 17 bases in between. This CDR3 is CASSLALDPRGMNTEAFF. CDR3 coding DNA: TGTGCCAGCAGTTTAGCGCTTGACCCCCGGGGAATGAACACTGAAGCTTTCTTT.

The rearrangement links TRBV11-2 to TRBJ2-4; D gene unclear. V shed 2 bases and J shed 10 bases, with 15 bases lying between them. Looked up from germline, CDR1 is SGHAT and CDR2 is FQNNGV. The CDR3 loop spans 14 amino acids. CDR3 amino acids: CASSLSQFLGIQYF. The CDR3, as DNA: TGTGCCAGCAGCTTAAGCCAGTTCCTTGGGATTCAGTACTTC. Drawing the rest from reference TRBV11-2 and TRBJ2-4, the complete variable domain is EAGVAQSPRYKIIEKRQSVAFWCNPISGHATLYWYQQILGQGPKLLIQFQNNGVVDDSQLPKDRFSAERLKGVDSTLKIQPAKLEDSAVYLCASSLSQFLGIQYFGAGTRLSVL.

The chain couples TRBV30 to TRBJ1-1; the D is unclear. This CDR3 is built from 12 residues. With 6 bases removed from V and 3 bases from J, the gap between germline ends came to 11 bases. The germline gives CDR1 GTSNPN, CDR2 SVGIG (reference sequence). CDR3 DNA: TGTGCCTGTGACGGGCGACACACTGAAGCTTTCTTT. Protein product: CACDGRHTEAFF. The variable domain in full, with the rest retrieved from reference TRBV30 and TRBJ1-1, is SQTIHQWPATLVQPVGSPLSLECTVEGTSNPNLYWYRQAAGRGLQLLFYSVGIGQISSEVPQNLSASRPQDRQFILSSKKLLLSDSGFYLCACDGRHTEAFFGQGTRLTVV.

In this sample, this clonotype turned up many times. V usage is TRBV7-8 and J usage is TRBJ2-5; TRBD2 might be the D (5 bases). Trimming removed 5 bases from V and 5 bases from J, with 15 bases in between. This CDR3 is built from 14 residues. CDR1 and CDR2 (germline): SGHVS, FQNEAQ. The CDR3 region is CASSPLRARETQYF. The CDR3 region has the DNA TGTGCCAGCAGCCCACTGCGGGCTCGGGAGACCCAGTACTTC.

There are many counts of this clonotype. This chain links TRBV28 with TRBJ2-4; 8 bases map to TRBD1. This CDR3 has 20 residues. CDR1 is MDHEN, CDR2 SYDVKM, per germline. V lost 6 bases and J lost 1; bases outside the gene matches: 20. This CDR3 reads CASSYDRTGWFLAAKNIQYF. In DNA form, the CDR3 reads TGTGCCAGCAGCTACGATAGGACAGGGTGGTTTTTGGCGGCCAAAAACATTCAGTACTTC.